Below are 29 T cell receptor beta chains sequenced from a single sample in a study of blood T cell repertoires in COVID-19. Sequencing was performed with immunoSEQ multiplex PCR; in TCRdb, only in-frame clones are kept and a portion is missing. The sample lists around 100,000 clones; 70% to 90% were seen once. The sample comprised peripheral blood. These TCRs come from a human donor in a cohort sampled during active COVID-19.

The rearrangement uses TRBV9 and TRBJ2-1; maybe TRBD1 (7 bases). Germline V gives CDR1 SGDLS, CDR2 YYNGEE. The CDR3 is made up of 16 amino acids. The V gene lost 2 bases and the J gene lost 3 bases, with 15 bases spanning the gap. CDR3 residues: CASSVEVRGDYNEQFF. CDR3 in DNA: TGTGCCAGCAGCGTTGAGGTCAGGGGGGACTACAATGAGCAGTTCTTC.

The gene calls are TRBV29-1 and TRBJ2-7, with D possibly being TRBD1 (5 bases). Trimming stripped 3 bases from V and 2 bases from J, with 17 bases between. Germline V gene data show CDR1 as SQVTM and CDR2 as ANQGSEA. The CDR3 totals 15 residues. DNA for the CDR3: TGCAGCGTTGAGGACCCCGCAGGGTACACCTACGAGCAGTACTTC. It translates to CSVEDPAGYTYEQYF.

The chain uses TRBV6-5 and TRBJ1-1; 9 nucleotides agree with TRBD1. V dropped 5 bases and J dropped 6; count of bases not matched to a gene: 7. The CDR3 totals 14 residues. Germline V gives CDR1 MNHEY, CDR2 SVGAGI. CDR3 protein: CASSQNRGRAEAFF. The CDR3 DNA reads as TGTGCCAGCAGTCAGAACAGGGGGCGGGCTGAAGCTTTCTTT.

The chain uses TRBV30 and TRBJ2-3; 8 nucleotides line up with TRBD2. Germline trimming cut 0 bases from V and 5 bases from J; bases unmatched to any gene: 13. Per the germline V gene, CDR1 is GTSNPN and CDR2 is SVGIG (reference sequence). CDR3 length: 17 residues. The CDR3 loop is CAWSVAAGGVMGDTQYF. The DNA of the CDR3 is TGTGCCTGGAGTGTAGCGGCGGGGGGCGTCATGGGAGATACGCAGTATTTT. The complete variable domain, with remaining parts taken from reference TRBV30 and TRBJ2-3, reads SQTIHQWPATLVQPVGSPLSLECTVEGTSNPNLYWYRQAAGRGLQLLFYSVGIGQISSEVPQNLSASRPQDRQFILSSKKLLLSDSGFYLCAWSVAAGGVMGDTQYFGPGTRLTVL.

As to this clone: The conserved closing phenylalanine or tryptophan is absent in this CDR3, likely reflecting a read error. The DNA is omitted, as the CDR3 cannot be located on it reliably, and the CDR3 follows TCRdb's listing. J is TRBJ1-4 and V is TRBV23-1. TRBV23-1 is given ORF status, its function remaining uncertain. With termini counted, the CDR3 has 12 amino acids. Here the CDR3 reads CASSQSGQKLLV.

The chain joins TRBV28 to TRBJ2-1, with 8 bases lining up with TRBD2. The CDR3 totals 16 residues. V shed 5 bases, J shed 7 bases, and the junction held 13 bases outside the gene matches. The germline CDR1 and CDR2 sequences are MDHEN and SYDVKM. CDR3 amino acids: CASSETLAGGQNEQFF. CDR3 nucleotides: TGTGCCAGCAGTGAAACCTTGGCGGGAGGTCAGAATGAGCAGTTCTTC.

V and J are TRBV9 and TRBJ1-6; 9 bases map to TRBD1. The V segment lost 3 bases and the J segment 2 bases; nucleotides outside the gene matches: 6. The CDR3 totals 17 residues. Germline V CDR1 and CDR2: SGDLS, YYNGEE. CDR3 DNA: TGTGCCAGCAGCGAAGGACAGGGGTTCCCCTATAATTCACCCCTCCACTTT. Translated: CASSEGQGFPYNSPLHF.

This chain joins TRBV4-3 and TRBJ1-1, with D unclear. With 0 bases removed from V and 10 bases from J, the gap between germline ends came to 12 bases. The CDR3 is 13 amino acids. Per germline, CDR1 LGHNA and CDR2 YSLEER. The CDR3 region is CASSQDPKGAAFF. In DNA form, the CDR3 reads TGCGCCAGCAGCCAAGATCCCAAGGGAGCAGCTTTCTTT.

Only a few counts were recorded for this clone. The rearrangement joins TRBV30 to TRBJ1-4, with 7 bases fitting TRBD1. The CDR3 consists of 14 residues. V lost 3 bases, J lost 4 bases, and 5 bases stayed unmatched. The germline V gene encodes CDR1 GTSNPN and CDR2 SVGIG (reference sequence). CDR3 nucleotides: TGTGCCTGGAGCGTGACAGGGTATAATGAAAAACTGTTTTTT. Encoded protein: CAWSVTGYNEKLFF.

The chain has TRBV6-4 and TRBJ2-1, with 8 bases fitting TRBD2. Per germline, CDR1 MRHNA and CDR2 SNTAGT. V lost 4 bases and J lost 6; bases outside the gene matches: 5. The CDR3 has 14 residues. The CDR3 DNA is TGTGCCAGCAGTGGGGCTAGCGGGCTCAATGAGCAGTTCTTC. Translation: CASSGASGLNEQFF.

The chain's CDR3 is CASSFGGTSGPESYTQYF. In nucleotides, the CDR3 is TGTGCCAGCAGCTTCGGGGGGACTAGCGGACCTGAATCTTATACGCAGTATTTT. The gene calls are TRBV11-3 and TRBJ2-3; TRBD2 aligns across 11 bases. Germline V gene data show CDR1 as SGHNT and CDR2 as YENEEA. The CDR3 has 18 amino acids. After removal of 3 bases from V and 7 bases from J, the junction contained 15 bases not matched to a gene.

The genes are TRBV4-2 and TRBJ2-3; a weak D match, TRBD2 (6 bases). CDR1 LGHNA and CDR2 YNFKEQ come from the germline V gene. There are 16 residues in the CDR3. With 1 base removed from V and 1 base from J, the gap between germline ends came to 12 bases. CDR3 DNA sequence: TGTGCCAGCAGCCAAGGACTAGGGGATCGCACAGATACGCAGTATTTT. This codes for CASSQGLGDRTDTQYF.

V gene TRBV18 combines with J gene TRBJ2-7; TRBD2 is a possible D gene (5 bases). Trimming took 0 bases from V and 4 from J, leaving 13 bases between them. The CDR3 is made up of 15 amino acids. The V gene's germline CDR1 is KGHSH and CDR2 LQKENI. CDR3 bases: TGTGCCAGCTCACCACCGGCTGGGCGCGGGTACGAGCAGTACTTC. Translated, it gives CASSPPAGRGYEQYF.

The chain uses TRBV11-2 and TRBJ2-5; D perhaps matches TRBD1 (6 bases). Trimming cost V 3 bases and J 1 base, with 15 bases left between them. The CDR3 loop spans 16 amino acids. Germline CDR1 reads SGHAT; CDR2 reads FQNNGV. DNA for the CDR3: TGTGCCAGCAGCTTCACCCCAACAGGGCCCCAAGAGACCCAGTACTTC. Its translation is CASSFTPTGPQETQYF.

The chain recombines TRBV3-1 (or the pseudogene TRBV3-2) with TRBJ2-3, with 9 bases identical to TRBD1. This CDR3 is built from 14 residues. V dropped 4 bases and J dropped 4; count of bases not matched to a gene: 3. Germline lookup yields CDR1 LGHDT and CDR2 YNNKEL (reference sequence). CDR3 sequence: CASSLQGASDTQYF. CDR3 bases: TGTGCCAGCAGCCTACAGGGGGCGTCAGATACGCAGTATTTT.

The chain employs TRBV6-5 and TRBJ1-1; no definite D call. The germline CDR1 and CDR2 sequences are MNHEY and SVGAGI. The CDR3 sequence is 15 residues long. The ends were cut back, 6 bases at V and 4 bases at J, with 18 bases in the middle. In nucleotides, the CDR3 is TGTGCCAGCAGCTTACTCGATTGGCGGGGCACTGAAGCTTTCTTT. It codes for CASSLLDWRGTEAFF.

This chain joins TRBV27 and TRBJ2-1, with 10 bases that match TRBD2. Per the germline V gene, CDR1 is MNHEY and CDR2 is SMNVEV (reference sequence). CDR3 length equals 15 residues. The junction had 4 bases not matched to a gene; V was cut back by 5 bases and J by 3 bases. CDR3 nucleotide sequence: TGTGCCAGCAGTCTGGTAGCGGGAGGCTACAATGAGCAGTTCTTC. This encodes CASSLVAGGYNEQFF.

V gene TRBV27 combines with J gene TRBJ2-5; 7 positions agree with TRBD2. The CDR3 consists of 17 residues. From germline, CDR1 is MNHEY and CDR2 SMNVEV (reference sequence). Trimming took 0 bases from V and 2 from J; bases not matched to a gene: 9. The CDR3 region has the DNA TGTGCCAGCAGTTTATCGGTACGGGGAGGGAGTCAAGAGACCCAGTACTTC. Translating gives CASSLSVRGGSQETQYF.

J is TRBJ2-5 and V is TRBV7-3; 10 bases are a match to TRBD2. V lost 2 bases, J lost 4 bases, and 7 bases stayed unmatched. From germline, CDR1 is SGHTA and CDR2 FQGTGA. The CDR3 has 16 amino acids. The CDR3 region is CASSLPPLAGAETQYF. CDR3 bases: TGTGCCAGCAGCTTACCGCCTCTAGCGGGGGCAGAGACCCAGTACTTC.

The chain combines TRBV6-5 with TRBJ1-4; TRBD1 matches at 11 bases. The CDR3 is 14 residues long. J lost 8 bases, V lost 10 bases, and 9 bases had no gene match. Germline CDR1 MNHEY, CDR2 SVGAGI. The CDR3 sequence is CATRSWDRGEKLFF. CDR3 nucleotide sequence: TGTGCCACCCGCTCATGGGACAGGGGGGAAAAACTGTTTTTT.

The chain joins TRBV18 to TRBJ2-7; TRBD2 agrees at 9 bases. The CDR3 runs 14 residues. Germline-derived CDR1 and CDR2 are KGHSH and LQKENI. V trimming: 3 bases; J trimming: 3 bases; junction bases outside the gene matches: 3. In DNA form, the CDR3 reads TGTGCCAGCTCACCGGAGACTAGCGGCTACGAGCAGTACTTC. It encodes CASSPETSGYEQYF.

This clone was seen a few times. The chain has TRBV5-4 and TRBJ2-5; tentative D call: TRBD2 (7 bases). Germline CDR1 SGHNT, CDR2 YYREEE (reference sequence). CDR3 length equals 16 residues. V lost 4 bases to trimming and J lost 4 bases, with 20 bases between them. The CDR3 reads CASSQVHQGGGETQYF. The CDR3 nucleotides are TGTGCCAGCAGCCAGGTTCACCAAGGGGGGGGAGAGACCCAGTACTTC.

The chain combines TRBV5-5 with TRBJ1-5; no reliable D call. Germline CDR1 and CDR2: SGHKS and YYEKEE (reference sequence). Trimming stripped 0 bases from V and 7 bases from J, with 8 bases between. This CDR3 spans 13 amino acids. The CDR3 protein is CASSLAEGQPQHF. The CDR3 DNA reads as TGTGCCAGCAGCTTGGCCGAGGGACAGCCCCAGCATTTT.

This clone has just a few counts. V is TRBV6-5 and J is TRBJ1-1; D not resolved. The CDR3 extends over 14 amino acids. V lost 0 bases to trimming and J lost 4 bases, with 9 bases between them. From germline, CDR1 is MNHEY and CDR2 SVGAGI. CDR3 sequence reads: CASSYSRLGTEAFF. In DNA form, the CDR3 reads TGTGCCAGCAGTTACTCGAGGTTGGGCACTGAAGCTTTCTTT.

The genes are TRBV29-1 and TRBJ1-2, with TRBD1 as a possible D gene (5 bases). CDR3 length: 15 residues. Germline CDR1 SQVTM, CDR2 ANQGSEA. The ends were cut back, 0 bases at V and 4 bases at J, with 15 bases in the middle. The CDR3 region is CSVEDQDRYSYGYTF. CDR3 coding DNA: TGCAGCGTTGAAGATCAAGACAGATACTCCTATGGCTACACCTTC. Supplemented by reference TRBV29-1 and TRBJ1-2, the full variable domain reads SAVISQKPSRDICQRGTSLTIQCQVDSQVTMMFWYRQQPGQSLTLIATANQGSEATYESGFVIDKFPISRPNLTFSTLTVSNMSPEDSSIYLCSVEDQDRYSYGYTFGSGTRLTVV.

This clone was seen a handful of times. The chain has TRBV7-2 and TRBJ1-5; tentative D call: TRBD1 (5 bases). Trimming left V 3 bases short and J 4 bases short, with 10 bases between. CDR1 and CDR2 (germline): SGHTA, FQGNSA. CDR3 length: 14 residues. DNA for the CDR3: TGTGCCAGCAGCTTCGACAGAGGTAATCAGCCCCAGCATTTT. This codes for CASSFDRGNQPQHF.

CDR3 region: CATSAAQFNTDTQYF. Here the CDR3 DNA reads TGTGCCACCAGCGCAGCACAGTTCAACACAGATACGCAGTATTTT. This chain uses TRBV15 with TRBJ2-3; D is unresolved. The CDR3 is made up of 15 amino acids. The V gene lost 5 bases and the J gene lost 2 bases, with 14 bases spanning the gap. CDR1 and CDR2 from the germline V gene are LNHNV and YYDKDF (reference sequence).

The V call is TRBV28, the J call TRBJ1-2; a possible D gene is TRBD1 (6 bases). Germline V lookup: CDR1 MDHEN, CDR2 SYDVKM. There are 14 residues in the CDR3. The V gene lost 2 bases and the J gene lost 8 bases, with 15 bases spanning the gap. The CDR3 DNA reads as TGTGCCAGCAGTTTACCTCCGGGGACAAAGGGCTACACCTTC. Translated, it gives CASSLPPGTKGYTF.

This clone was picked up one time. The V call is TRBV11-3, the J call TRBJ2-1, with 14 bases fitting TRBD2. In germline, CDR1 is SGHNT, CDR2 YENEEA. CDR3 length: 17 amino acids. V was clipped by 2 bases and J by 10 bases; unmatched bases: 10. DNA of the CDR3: TGTGCCAGCAGCTTAATTTACGGGACTAGCGGGGGAGAAGAGCAGTTCTTC. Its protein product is CASSLIYGTSGGEEQFF.